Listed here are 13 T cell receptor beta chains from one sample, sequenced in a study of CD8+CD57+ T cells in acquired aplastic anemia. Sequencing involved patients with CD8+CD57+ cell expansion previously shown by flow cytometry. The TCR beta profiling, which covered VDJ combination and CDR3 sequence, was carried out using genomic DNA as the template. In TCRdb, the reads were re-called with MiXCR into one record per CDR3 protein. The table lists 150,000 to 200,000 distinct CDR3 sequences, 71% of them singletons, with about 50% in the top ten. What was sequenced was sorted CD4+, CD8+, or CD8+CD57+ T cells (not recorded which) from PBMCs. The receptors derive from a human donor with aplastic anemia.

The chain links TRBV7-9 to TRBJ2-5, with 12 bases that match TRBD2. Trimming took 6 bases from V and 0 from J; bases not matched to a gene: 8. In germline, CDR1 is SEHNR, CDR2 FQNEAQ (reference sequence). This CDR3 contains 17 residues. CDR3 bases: TGTGCCAGCAGTGAAGCCCTAGCGGGGGGGAACCAAGAGACCCAGTACTTC. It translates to CASSEALAGGNQETQYF.

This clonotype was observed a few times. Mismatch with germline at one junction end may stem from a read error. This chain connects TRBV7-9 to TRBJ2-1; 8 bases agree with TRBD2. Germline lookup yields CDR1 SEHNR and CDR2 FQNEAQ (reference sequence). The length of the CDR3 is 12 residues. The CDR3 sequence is CASSPGGGDHHF. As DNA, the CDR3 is TGTGCCAGCAGCCCGGGGGGGGGCGACCACCACTTC. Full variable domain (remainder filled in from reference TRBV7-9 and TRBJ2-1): DTGVSQNPRHKITKRGQNVTFRCDPISEHNRLYWYRQTLGQGPEFLTYFQNEAQLEKSRLLSDRFSAERPKGSFSTLEIQRTEQGDSAMYLCASSPGGGDHHFGPGTRLTVL.

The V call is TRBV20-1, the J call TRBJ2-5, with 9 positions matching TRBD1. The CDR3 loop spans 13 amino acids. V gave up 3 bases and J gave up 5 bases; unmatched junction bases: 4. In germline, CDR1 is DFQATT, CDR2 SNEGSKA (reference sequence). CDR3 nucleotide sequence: TGCAGTGCTAGGGCCGGGACAGGGGAGACCCAGTACTTC. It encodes CSARAGTGETQYF.

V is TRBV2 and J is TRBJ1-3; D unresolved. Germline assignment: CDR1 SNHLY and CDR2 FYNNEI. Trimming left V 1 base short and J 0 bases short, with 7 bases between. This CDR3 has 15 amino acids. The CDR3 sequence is CASSEVPSSGNTIYF. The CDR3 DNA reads TGTGCCAGCAGTGAAGTCCCTAGCTCTGGAAACACCATATATTTT.

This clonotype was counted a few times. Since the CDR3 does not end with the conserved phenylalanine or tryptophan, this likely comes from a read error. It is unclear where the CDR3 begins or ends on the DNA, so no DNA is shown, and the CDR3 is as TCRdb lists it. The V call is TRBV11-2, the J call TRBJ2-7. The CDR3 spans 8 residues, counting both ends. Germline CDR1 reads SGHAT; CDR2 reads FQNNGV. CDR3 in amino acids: CASSLDRD.

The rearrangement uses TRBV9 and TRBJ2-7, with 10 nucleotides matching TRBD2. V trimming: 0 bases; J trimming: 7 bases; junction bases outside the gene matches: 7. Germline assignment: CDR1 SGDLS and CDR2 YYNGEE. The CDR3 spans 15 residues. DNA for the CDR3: TGTGCCAGCAGCGTAGGGCCTAGCGGGGGTAGTGAGCAGTACTTC. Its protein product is CASSVGPSGGSEQYF.

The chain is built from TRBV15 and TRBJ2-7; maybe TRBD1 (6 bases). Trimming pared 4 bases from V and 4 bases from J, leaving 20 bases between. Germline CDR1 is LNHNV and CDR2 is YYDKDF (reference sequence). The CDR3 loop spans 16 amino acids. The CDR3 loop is CATSTGTLLSGYEQYF. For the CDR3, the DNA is TGTGCCACCAGCACTGGGACACTACTCTCTGGGTACGAGCAGTACTTC.

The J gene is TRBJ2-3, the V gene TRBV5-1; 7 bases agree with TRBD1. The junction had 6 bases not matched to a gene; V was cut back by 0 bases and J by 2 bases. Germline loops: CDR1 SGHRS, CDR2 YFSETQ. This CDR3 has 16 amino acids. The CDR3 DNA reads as TGCGCCAGCAGCTTGGCGACAGGGAGATTCACAGATACGCAGTATTTT. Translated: CASSLATGRFTDTQYF.

CDR3 sequence (DNA): TGTGCCAGTGGCATGGGACAGCGTCTGAGCTACACCTTC. It specifies CASGMGQRLSYTF. J is TRBJ1-2 and V is TRBV19; the match to TRBD1 covers 7 bases. The V gene end was trimmed by 8 bases and the J gene end by 9 bases; junction bases not matched to a gene: 12. Per the germline V gene, CDR1 is LNHDA and CDR2 is SQIVND (reference sequence). This CDR3 contains 13 residues.

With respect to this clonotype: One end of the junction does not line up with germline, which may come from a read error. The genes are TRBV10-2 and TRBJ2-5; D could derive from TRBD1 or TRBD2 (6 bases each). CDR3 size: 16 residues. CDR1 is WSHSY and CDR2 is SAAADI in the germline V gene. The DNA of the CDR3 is TGTGCCAGCAGCCCTTCCGGGGGCCCCTCCCAAGAGACCCAGTACTTC. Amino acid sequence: CASSPSGGPSQETQYF.

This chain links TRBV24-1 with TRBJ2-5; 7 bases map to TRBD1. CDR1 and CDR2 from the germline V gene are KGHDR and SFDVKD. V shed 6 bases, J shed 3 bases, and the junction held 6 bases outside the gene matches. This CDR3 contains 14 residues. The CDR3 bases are TGTGCCACCAGTTCCGGGACAGAAAAAGAGACCCAGTACTTC. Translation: CATSSGTEKETQYF.

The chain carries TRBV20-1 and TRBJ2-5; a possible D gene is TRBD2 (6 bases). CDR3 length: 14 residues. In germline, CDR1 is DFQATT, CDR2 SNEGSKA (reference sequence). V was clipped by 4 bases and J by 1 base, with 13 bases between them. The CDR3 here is CSATPRTTQETQYF. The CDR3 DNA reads TGCAGTGCTACTCCCCGGACTACCCAAGAGACCCAGTACTTC.

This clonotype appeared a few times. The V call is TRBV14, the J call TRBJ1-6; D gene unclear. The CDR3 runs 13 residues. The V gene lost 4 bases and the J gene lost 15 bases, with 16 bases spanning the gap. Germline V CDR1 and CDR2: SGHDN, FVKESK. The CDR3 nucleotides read TGTGCCAGCAGCCTCGAGGCGGGTGATAGCCTCCACTTT. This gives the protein CASSLEAGDSLHF.